Below, one T cell receptor (beta chain) is given with its context. This entry comes from a study of blood T cells in healthy people across ages. Using a J-beta primer mix together with a sample-barcoded 5' primer, a second PCR was run for about 6 to 12 cycles. MiXCR, applied by TCRdb to the 5' RACE reads, yields one record per CDR3 protein. The sample has about 800,000 distinct CDR3 sequences; roughly 25% are singletons. In germline, CDR1 is SGHRS, CDR2 YFSETQ. The CDR3 is 12 amino acids. These data were likewise used in another study, on T cells of mothers and their children.

The sequenced sample was blood. The TCR was taken from a boy aged 5-17 years in good health. The chain couples TRBV5-1 to TRBJ2-5; unclear D gene. The J call may be faulty, since TRBJ2-7 better matches the DNA end. The CDR3 DNA reads TGCGCCAGCAGAACCGAATCCTACGAGCAGTACTTC. The encoded protein is CASRTESYEQYF.